The sample holds a few counts of the clone carrying this T cell receptor (beta chain). Its antigen is not known. The data are from a study of immune evolution from preneoplasia to lung adenocarcinoma. Whole-study context: HLA loss of heterozygosity: about 7% AIS, approximately 15% MIA, roughly 35% ADC, none AAH.

Between about 2014 and 2018, patients underwent resection in Japan or China. Trimming cost V 1 base and J 7 bases; bases outside gene matches: 5. CDR1 is SGHRS and CDR2 is YFSETQ in the germline V gene. CDR3 length: 15 residues. General study points: Highest clonality occurred in KRAS-mutant, not EGFR-mutant or double wild-type, nodules. From normal lung to invasive adenocarcinoma, top clone frequencies appeared to decrease.

Using immunoSEQ multiplex PCR, the repertoire was profiled, and TCRdb retains in-frame clones only, with some absent. Counted here are roughly 4,200 clones, about four fifths occurring once; the ten biggest clones make up more than 25%. J is TRBJ2-7 and V is TRBV5-1; the match to TRBD2 covers 13 bases. Sequencing input: FFPE invasive lung adenocarcinoma tissue. The sequence came from a person in their forties or fifties with lung adenocarcinoma. Some clones in this sample may be carry-over from other donors' samples. As DNA, the CDR3 is TGCGCCAGCAGCTTGACTAGCGGGAGGGCCGATGAGCAGTACTTC. It specifies CASSLTSGRADEQYF.